This T cell receptor (beta chain) was recorded in a study of T-cell reconstitution after alpha-beta-depleted transplantation in children. This clonotype was recorded a few times. As it was prepared, the TCRbeta library received unique molecular identifiers. TCRdb reprocessed the PCR reads with MiXCR, giving one entry per CDR3 protein. This sample has roughly 500,000 distinct CDR3 sequences, with about 33% found just once. J lost 1 base, V lost 5 bases, and 7 bases had no gene match. Germline CDR1 is ENHRY and CDR2 is SYGVKD. The CDR3 covers 15 residues. The sequence was collected from a human donor who donated a stem cell graft to a child with aplastic anemia. This chain joins TRBV10-3 and TRBJ1-1, with 7 bases lining up with TRBD1. Sequences were derived from PBMCs from the stem cell graft donor, sampled from the stem cell graft. This chain's CDR3 is CAISNAGTANTEAFF. Written as DNA, the CDR3 is TGTGCCATCAGTAATGCCGGGACAGCGAACACTGAAGCTTTCTTT.